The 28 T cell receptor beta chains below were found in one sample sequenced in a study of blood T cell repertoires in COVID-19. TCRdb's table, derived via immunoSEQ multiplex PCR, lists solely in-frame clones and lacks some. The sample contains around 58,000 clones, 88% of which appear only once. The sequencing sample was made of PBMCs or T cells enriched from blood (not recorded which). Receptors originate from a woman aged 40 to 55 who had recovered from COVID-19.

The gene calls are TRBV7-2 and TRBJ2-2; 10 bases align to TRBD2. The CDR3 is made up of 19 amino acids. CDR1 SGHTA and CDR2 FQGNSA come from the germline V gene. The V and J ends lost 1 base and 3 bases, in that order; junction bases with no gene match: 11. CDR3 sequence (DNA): TGTGCCAGCAGCTTAGTCGCCTACCCAGCGGGGGGGGACACCGGGGAGCTGTTTTTT. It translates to CASSLVAYPAGGDTGELFF.

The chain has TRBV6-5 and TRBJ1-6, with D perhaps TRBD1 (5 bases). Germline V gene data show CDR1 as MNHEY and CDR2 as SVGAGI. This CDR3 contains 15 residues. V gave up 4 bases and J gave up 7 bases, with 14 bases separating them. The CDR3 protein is CASSSGGRGNSPLHF. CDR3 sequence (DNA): TGTGCCAGCAGTTCCGGTGGGCGGGGGAATTCACCCCTCCACTTT.

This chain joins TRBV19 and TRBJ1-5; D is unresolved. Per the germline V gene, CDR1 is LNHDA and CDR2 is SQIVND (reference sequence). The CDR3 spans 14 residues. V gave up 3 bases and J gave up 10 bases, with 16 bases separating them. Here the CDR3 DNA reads TGTGCCAGTAGTATTCTTAGCCGGTTGGGTCCCCAGCATTTT. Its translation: CASSILSRLGPQHF.

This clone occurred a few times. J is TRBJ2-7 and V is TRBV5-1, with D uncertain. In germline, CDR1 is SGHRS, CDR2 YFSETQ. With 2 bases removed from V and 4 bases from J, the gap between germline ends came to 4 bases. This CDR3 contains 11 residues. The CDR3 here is CASSFEYEQYF. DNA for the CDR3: TGCGCCAGCAGCTTTGAGTACGAGCAGTACTTC. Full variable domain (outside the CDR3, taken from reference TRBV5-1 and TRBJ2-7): KAGVTQTPRYLIKTRGQQVTLSCSPISGHRSVSWYQQTPGQGLQFLFEYFSETQRNKGNFPGRFSGRQFSNSRSEMNVSTLELGDSALYLCASSFEYEQYFGPGTRLTVT.

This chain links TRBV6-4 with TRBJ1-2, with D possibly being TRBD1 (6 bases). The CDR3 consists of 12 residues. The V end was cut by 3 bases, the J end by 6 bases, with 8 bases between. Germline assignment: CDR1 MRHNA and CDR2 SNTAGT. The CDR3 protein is CASSDNRDGYTF. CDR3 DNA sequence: TGTGCCAGCAGTGATAACAGGGATGGCTACACCTTC.

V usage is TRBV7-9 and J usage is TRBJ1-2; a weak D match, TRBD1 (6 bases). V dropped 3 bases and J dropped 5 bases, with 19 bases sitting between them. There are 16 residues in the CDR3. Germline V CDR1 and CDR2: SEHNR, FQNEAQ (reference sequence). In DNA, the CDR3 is TGTGCCAGCAGCTTCTCCCTACTCGGACAGAGGTATGGCTACACCTTC. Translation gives CASSFSLLGQRYGYTF.

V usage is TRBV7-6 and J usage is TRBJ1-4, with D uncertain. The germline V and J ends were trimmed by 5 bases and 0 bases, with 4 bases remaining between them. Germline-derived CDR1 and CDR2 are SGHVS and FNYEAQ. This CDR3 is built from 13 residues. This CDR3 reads CASSLATNEKLFF. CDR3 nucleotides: TGTGCCAGCAGCCTTGCAACTAATGAAAAACTGTTTTTT. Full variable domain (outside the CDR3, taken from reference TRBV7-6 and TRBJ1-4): GAGVSQSPRYKVTKRGQDVALRCDPISGHVSLYWYRQALGQGPEFLTYFNYEAQQDKSGLPNDRFSAERPEGSISTLTIQRTEQRDSAMYRCASSLATNEKLFFGSGTQLSVL.

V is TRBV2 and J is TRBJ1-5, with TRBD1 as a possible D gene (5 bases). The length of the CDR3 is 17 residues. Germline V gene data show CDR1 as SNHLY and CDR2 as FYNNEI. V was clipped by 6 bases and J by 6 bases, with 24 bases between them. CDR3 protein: CASRAETSGLFGQPQHF. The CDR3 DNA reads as TGTGCCAGCAGGGCCGAGACCTCAGGGTTGTTCGGTCAGCCCCAGCATTTT.

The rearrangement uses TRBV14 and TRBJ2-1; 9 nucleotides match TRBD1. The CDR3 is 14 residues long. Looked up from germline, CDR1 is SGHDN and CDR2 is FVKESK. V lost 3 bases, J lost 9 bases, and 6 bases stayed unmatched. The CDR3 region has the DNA TGTGCCAGCAGCCAGAGATTACAGGGGGCTGAGCAGTTCTTC. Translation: CASSQRLQGAEQFF.

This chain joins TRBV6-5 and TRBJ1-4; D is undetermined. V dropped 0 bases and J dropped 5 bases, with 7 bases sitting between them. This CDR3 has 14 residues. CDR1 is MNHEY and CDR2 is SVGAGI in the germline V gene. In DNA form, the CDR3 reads TGTGCCAGCAGTTACTCAGGAGGGAATGAAAAACTGTTTTTT. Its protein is CASSYSGGNEKLFF.

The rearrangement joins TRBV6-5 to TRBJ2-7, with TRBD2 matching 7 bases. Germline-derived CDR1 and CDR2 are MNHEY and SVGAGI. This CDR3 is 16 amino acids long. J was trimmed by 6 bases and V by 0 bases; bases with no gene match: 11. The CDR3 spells CASSYSRGGRASEQYF. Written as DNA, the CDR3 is TGTGCCAGCAGTTACTCGAGGGGTGGGAGGGCCTCCGAGCAGTACTTC.

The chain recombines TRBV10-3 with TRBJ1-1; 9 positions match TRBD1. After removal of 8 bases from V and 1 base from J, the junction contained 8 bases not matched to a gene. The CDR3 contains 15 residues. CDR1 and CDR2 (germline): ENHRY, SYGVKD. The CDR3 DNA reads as TGTGCCATCGGACAAGGACAGGGGCCGAACACTGAAGCTTTCTTT. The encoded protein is CAIGQGQGPNTEAFF.

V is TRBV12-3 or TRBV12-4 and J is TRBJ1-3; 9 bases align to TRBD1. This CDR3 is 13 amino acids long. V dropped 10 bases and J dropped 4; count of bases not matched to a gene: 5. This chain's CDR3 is CANRGRSGNTIYF. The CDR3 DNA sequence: TGTGCCAACAGGGGGCGTAGCGGAAACACCATATATTTT.

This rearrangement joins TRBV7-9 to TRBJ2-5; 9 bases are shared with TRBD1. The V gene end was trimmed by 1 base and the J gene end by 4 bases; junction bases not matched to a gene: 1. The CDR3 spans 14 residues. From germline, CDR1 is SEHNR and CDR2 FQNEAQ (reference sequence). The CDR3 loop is CASSLGQGVETQYF. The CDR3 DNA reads TGTGCCAGCAGCTTAGGACAGGGGGTAGAGACCCAGTACTTC.

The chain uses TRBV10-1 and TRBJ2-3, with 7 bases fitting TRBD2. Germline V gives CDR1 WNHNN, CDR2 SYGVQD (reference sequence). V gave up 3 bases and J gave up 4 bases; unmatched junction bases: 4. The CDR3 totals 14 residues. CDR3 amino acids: CASSEPGGSDTQYF. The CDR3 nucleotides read TGCGCCAGCAGTGAACCGGGGGGATCAGATACGCAGTATTTT.

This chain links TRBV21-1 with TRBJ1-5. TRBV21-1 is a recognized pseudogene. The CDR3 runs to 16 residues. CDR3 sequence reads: CASPQSGGVSNQPQHF. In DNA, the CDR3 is TGTGCCAGCCCCCAGAGCGGGGGGGTTAGCAATCAGCCCCAGCATTTT.

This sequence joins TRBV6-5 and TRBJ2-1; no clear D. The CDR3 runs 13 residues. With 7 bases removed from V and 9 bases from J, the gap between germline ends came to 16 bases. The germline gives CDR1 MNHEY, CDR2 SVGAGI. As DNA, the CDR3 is TGTGCCAGCACCCCGGCCGGGTTGGGTGAGCAGTTCTTC. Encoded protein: CASTPAGLGEQFF.

The CDR3 nucleotides are TGTGCCAGCAGGCGCGGACAGGGCTATGGCTACACCTTC. Translating gives CASRRGQGYGYTF. This sequence joins TRBV6-4 and TRBJ1-2, with TRBD1 matching over 8 bases. This CDR3 is 13 amino acids long. Germline CDR1 and CDR2: MRHNA and SNTAGT. Trimming cost V 6 bases and J 4 bases; bases outside gene matches: 4.

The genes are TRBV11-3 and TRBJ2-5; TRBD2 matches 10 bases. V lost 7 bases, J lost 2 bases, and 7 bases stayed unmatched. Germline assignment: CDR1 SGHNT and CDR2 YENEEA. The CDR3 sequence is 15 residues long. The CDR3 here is CASTFTSGVQETQYF. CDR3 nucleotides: TGTGCCAGCACTTTTACTAGCGGGGTTCAAGAGACCCAGTACTTC.

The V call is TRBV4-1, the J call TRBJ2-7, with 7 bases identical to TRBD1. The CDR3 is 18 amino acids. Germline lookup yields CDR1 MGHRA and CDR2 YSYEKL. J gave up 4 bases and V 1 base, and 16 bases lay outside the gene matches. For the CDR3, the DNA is TGCGCCAGCAGCCAAGTCGACTTTATCCCCGGGACAGTTTACGAGCAGTACTTC. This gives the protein CASSQVDFIPGTVYEQYF.

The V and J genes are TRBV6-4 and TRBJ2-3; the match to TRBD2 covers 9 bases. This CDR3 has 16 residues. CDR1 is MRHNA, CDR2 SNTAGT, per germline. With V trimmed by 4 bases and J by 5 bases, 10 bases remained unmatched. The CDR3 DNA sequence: TGTGCCAGCAGTGCCCTTAGCGGGGGAGTTAGAGATACGCAGTATTTT. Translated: CASSALSGGVRDTQYF.

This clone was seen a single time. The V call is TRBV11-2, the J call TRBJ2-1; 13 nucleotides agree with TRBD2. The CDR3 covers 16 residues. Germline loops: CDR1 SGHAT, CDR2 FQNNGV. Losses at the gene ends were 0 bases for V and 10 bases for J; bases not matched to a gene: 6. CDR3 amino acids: CASSLDPLAGGREQFF. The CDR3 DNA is TGTGCCAGCAGCTTAGACCCACTAGCGGGGGGGCGAGAGCAGTTCTTC.

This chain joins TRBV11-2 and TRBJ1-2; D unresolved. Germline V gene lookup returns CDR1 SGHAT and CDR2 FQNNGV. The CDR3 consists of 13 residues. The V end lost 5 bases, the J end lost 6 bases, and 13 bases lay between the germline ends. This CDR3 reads CASSPLRRDGYTF. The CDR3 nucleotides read TGTGCCAGCAGCCCCCTAAGGAGGGATGGCTACACCTTC.

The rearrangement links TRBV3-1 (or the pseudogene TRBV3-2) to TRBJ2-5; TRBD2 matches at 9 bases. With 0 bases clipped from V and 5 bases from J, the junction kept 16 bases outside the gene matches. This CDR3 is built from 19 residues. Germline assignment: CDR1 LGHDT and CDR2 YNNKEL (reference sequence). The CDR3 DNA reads TGTGCCAGCAGCCAAGATGGGGAGGCTAGCGGGGTATTTGGGGAGACCCAGTACTTC. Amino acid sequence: CASSQDGEASGVFGETQYF.

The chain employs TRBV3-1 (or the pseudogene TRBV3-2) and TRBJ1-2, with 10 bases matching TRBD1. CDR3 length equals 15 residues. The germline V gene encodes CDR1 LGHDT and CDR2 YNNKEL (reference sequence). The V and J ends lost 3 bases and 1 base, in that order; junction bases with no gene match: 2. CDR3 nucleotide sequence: TGTGCCAGCAGCCAGGGACAGGGGCATAACTATGGCTACACCTTC. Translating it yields CASSQGQGHNYGYTF.

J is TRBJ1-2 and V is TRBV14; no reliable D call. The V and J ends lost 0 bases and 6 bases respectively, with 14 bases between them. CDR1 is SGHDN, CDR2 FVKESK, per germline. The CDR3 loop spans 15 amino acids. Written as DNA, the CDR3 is TGTGCCAGCAGCCAAGATCTTGCGGGTTTTCATGGCTACACCTTC. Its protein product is CASSQDLAGFHGYTF.

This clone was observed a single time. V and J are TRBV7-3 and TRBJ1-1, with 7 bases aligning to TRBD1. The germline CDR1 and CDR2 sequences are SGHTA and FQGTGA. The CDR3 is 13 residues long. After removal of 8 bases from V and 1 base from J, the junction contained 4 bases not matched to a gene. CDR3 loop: CASREGANTEAFF. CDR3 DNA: TGTGCCAGCCGTGAGGGGGCGAACACTGAAGCTTTCTTT.

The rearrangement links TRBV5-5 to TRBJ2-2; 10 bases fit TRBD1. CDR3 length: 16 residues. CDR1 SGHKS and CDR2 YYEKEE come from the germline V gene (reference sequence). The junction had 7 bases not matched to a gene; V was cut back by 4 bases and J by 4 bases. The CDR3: CASSAVGTGATGELFF. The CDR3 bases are TGTGCCAGCAGCGCGGTAGGGACAGGGGCCACCGGGGAGCTGTTTTTT. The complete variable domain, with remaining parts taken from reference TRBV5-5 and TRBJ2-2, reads DAGVTQSPTHLIKTRGQQVTLRCSPISGHKSVSWYQQVLGQGPQFIFQYYEKEERGRGNFPDRFSARQFPNYSSELNVNALLLGDSALYLCASSAVGTGATGELFFGEGSRLTVL.